This T cell receptor (beta chain) was identified in a study of blood T cells in healthy people across ages. Together with a sample-barcoded 5' primer, a J-beta primer mix was included in a second PCR lasting about 7 to 11 cycles. From the 5' RACE reads, TCRdb called clonotypes with MiXCR, one entry per CDR3 protein. The sample has over 1,300,000 distinct CDR3 sequences, 59% seen once; the top ten hold 5.5% to 8%. The sequence came from a man aged 18 to 35 in good health. The specimen was blood.

CDR3 nucleotide sequence: TGTGCCAGCAGTTCCGGACTAGCGGGAGAAGCCGAGCAGTACTTC. Translated: CASSSGLAGEAEQYF. This chain links TRBV12-3 or TRBV12-4 with TRBJ2-7; TRBD2 matches at 13 bases. CDR3 size: 15 residues. V lost 4 bases and J lost 6; bases outside the gene matches: 6.